This TCR beta chain stems from a study of T cell responses to AZD1222 COVID-19 vaccine. Only in-frame clones appear in the TCRdb table, and some are missing; sequencing was by immunoSEQ multiplex PCR. This sample carries 60,000 to 75,000 clones, around nine tenths of them seen once, and the ten largest clones take 4.9%. Trimming removed 3 bases from V and 7 bases from J, with 12 bases in between. Germline V gene data show CDR1 as LNHDA and CDR2 as SQIVND (reference sequence). This CDR3 spans 13 amino acids. The sequencing here drew on peripheral blood, taken on day 0 of AZD1222 vaccination. The receptor's source is an adult in good health. The chain couples TRBV19 to TRBJ1-1, with unresolved D. The CDR3 loop is CASSIESGGEAFF. The CDR3 DNA reads as TGTGCCAGTAGTATCGAGTCCGGCGGTGAAGCTTTCTTT.